These T cell receptor beta chains were read from a single sample in a study of T cell responses to AZD1222 COVID-19 vaccine. Clones were read by immunoSEQ multiplex PCR, and TCRdb kept only the in-frame ones, dropping some. The table includes some 130,000 clones, around 90% detected once. Sequences were derived from peripheral blood, sampled on day 0 of AZD1222 vaccination. Every receptor here comes from an adult in good health. The CDR3 runs from the conserved cysteine through the conserved F or W. The D gene is left open where the match is weak.

TRBJ2-1 | TRBD2 | TRBV19 | TGTGCCAGTAGTATCCGTCGGCGCGGGGGGGGCAATGAGCAGTTCTTC | CASSIRRRGGGNEQFF
TRBJ2-7 | TRBD1 | TRBV27 | TGTGCCAGCAGTTTGCACGGACAGGGTAGCCCGGTCGAGCAGTACTTC | CASSLHGQGSPVEQYF
TRBJ2-3 | TRBD2 | TRBV19 | TGTGCCAGTAGTGATAGCGGGAGGGTGACAGATACGCAGTATTTT | CASSDSGRVTDTQYF
TRBJ2-1 | TRBD1 | TRBV6-5 | TGTGCCAGCAGGATGACAGGGATCAACTACAATGAGCAGTTCTTC | CASRMTGINYNEQFF
TRBJ1-6 | - | TRBV28 | TGTGCCAGCAGGTCCCCCGGGGGGCCCCACCACTTT | CASRSPGGPHHF
TRBJ2-1 | TRBD2 | TRBV7-8 | TGTGCCAGCAGCCCCTACGGGACTAGCGGAGACAATGAGCAGTTCTTC | CASSPYGTSGDNEQFF
TRBJ2-7 | - | TRBV12-3/TRBV12-4 | TGTGCCAGCAGCCCCCGGACCCCCCCCGAGCAGTACTTC | CASSPRTPPEQYF
TRBJ2-6 | - | TRBV5-4 | TGTGCCAGCAGCGGTGGACAGTCGGGAGATTCTGGGGCCAACGTCCTGACTTTC | CASSGGQSGDSGANVLTF
TRBJ1-4 | TRBD1 | TRBV28 | TGTGCCAGCAGTCCCCCTGGGACAGGGTCGGAAAAACTGTTTTTT | CASSPPGTGSEKLFF
TRBJ2-2 | TRBD1 | TRBV9 | TGTGCCAGCAGCCCTTATCGGGGACAGGGGCCCGTCGGGGAGCTGTTTTTT | CASSPYRGQGPVGELFF
TRBJ2-7 | TRBD1 | TRBV6-1 | TGTGCCAGCAGTGAAGGGGGAGGACAGGGGGTCTACGAGCAGTACTTC | CASSEGGGQGVYEQYF
TRBJ2-3 | - | TRBV10-2 | TGCGCCAGCAGTGAGCTGAAGGGAAATGCAGATACGCAGTATTTT | CASSELKGNADTQYF
TRBJ2-5 | - | TRBV5-6 | TGTGCCAGCAGCTTCCGGGGCGGTCAAGAGACCCAGTACTTC | CASSFRGGQETQYF
TRBJ1-2 | - | TRBV28 | TGTGCCAGCAGTTTTCGGGGGTCTTATGGCTACACCTTC | CASSFRGSYGYTF
TRBJ2-3 | - | TRBV1 | TGCACCAGCAGCCAGCGGGCCGCAGGAACGCAGTATTTT | CTSSQRAAGTQYF
TRBJ1-5 | TRBD1 | TRBV7-9 | TGTGCCAGCAGCTGGACAGGGGATCAGCCCCAGCATTTT | CASSWTGDQPQHF